What follows is one T cell receptor beta chain and its context. This CDR3 is built from 15 residues. Trimming removed 0 bases from V and 8 bases from J, with 13 bases in between. CDR1 is MNHNS and CDR2 is SASEGT in the germline V gene. This table comes from immunoSEQ multiplex PCR, and its TCRdb copy is limited to in-frame clones, with some not included. The data show about 51,000 clones, 86% seen once. A total of 1 to 8 samples per patient were collected pretreatment and on-treatment. This entry belongs to a study of PD-L1 blockade in urothelial cancer. This receptor was obtained from a man between 60 and 75 years old with urothelial cancer. This sample comprised PBMCs, obtained around atezolizumab (anti-PD-L1) treatment. V gene TRBV6-1 combines with J gene TRBJ1-4; tentatively, D is TRBD1 (5 bases). CDR3 loop: CASSEALQGEEKLFF. The CDR3 DNA follows: TGTGCCAGCAGTGAAGCGCTCCAGGGCGAGGAAAAACTGTTTTTT.